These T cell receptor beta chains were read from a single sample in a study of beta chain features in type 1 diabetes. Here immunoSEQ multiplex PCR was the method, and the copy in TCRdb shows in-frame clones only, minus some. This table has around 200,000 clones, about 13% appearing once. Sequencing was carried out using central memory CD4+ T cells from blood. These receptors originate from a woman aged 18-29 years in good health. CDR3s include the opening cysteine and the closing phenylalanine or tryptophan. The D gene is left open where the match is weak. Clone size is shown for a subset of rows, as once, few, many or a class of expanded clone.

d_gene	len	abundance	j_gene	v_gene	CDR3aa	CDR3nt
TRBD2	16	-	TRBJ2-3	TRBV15	CATSRSGTSSSATQYF	TGTGCCACCAGCAGATCCGGGACTAGTTCTTCAGCTACGCAGTATTTT
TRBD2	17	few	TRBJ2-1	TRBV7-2	CASSFQPGLATYNEQFF	TGTGCCAGCAGCTTTCAACCGGGACTAGCGACCTACAATGAGCAGTTCTTC
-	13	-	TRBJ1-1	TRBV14	CASSPGQWPEAFF	TGTGCCAGCAGCCCCGGACAGTGGCCTGAAGCTTTCTTT
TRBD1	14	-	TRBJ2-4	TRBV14	CASSQGQGENIQYF	TGTGCCAGCAGCCAAGGACAGGGTGAAAACATTCAGTACTTC
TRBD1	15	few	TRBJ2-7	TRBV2	CASSPLTGDSYEQYF	TGTGCCAGCAGTCCCCTGACAGGGGATTCCTACGAGCAGTACTTC
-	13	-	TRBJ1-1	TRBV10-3	CAITENGNTEAFF	TGTGCCATCACCGAGAACGGTAACACTGAAGCTTTCTTT
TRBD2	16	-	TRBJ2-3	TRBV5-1	CASSGAGGSSTDTQYF	TGCGCCAGCAGCGGAGCGGGAGGTTCTAGCACAGATACGCAGTATTTT
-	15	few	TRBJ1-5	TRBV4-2	CASSRAADSNQPQHF	TGTGCCAGCAGCCGGGCAGCCGATAGCAATCAGCCCCAGCATTTT
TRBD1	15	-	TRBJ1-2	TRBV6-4	CASSDSTGGIYGYTF	TGTGCCAGCAGTGACTCAACAGGGGGCATCTATGGCTACACCTTC
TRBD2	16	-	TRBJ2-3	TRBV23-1	CASRRGEREREDTQYF	TGCGCCAGCAGACGGGGAGAGCGGGAGAGGGAAGATACGCAGTATTTT
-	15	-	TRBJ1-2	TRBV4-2	CASSQDAAGHYGYTF	TGTGCCAGCAGCCAAGATGCTGCAGGGCACTATGGCTACACCTTC
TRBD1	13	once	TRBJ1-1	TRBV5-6	CASSLTGVAEAFF	TGTGCCAGCAGCTTAACAGGGGTCGCTGAAGCTTTCTTT
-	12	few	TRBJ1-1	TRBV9	CASSVDRAQAFF	TGTGCCAGCAGCGTAGACAGGGCACAAGCTTTCTTT
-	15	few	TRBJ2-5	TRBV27	CASSPRGPTGETQYF	TGTGCCAGCAGTCCGCGGGGACCAACGGGAGAGACCCAGTACTTC
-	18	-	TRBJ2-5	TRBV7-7	CASSLRIGAGRNGETQYF	TGTGCTAGCAGCTTACGGATTGGGGCGGGGCGAAACGGGGAGACCCAGTACTTC
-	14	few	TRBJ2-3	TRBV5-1	CASSLARSTDTQYF	TGCGCCAGCAGCTTGGCCCGTAGCACAGATACGCAGTATTTT
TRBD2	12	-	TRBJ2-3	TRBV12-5	CASGGLADTQYF	TGTGCTAGTGGTGGACTAGCGGATACGCAGTATTTT
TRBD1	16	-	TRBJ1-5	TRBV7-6	CASSPGVRGSNQPQHF	TGTGCCAGCAGCCCAGGTGTCAGGGGGTCCAATCAGCCCCAGCATTTT
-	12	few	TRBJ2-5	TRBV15	CATSASGETQYF	TGTGCCACCAGCGCATCCGGGGAGACCCAGTACTTC
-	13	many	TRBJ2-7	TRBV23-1	CASSLTRRSEQYF	TGCGCCAGCAGCCTGACCCGACGGAGCGAGCAGTACTTC
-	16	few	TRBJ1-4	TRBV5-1	CASSPRGWEADEKLFF	TGCGCCAGCAGCCCACGCGGATGGGAGGCGGATGAAAAACTGTTTTTT
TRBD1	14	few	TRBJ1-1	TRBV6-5	CATEDRVWGTEAFF	TGTGCCACAGAGGACAGGGTTTGGGGGACTGAAGCTTTCTTT
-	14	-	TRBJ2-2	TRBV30	CAWNQLAVTGELFF	TGTGCCTGGAATCAGCTCGCGGTCACCGGGGAGCTGTTTTTT
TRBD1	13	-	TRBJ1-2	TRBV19	CASRDRHNYGYTF	TGTGCCAGCCGGGACAGGCATAACTATGGCTACACCTTC
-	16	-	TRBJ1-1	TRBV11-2	CASSRLRGGDLTEAFF	TGTGCCAGCAGCCGACTCCGGGGGGGGGATCTTACTGAAGCTTTCTTT
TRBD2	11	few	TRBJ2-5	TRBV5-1	CASGGVETQYF	TGCGCCAGCGGGGGGGTTGAGACCCAGTACTTC
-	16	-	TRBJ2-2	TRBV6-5	CASSYTTAGGPGELFF	TGTGCCAGCAGTTACACGACGGCAGGAGGGCCCGGGGAGCTGTTTTTT
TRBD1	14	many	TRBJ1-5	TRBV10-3	CAISSDRGNQPQHF	TGTGCCATCAGTTCGGACAGGGGGAATCAGCCCCAGCATTTT
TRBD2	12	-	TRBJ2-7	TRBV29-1	CSVDTGGYEQYF	TGCAGCGTTGATACGGGGGGCTACGAGCAGTACTTC
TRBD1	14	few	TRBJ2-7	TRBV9	CASSSGQGWDEQYF	TGTGCCAGCAGCTCCGGACAGGGGTGGGACGAGCAGTACTTC
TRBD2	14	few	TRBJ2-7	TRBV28	CASSLYQGGSEQYF	TGTGCCAGCAGTTTGTACCAGGGAGGGTCCGAGCAGTACTTC
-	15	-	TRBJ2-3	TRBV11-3	CASSPHLTGADTQYF	TGTGCCAGCAGCCCCCATCTTACAGGTGCAGATACGCAGTATTTT
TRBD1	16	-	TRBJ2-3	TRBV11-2	CASSFHTGGRADTQYF	TGTGCCAGCAGCTTCCATACAGGGGGCCGGGCAGATACGCAGTATTTT
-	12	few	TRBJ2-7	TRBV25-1	CASRRQHYEQYF	TGTGCCAGCAGGAGACAGCACTACGAGCAGTACTTC
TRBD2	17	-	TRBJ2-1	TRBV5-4	CASSFPTSGRAGNEQFF	TGTGCCAGCAGCTTTCCTACTAGCGGGAGGGCTGGGAATGAGCAGTTCTTC
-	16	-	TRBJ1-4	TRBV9	CASSAEGGRSGEKLFF	TGTGCCAGCAGCGCAGAAGGGGGAAGGTCGGGTGAAAAACTGTTTTTT
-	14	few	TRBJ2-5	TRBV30	CAWSWAGQKETQYF	TGTGCCTGGAGTTGGGCGGGGCAAAAAGAGACCCAGTACTTC
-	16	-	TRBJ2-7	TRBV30	CAWSRARVKGHGEQYF	TGTGCCTGGAGCCGGGCTCGTGTGAAGGGACACGGTGAGCAGTACTTC
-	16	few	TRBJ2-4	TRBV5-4	CASSFGGGRGEDIQYF	TGTGCCAGCAGCTTCGGGGGCGGGAGAGGCGAAGACATTCAGTACTTC
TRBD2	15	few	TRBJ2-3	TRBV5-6	CASSFLAGDTDTQYF	TGTGCCAGCAGCTTCCTAGCGGGGGACACAGATACGCAGTATTTT
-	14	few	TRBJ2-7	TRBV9	CASSPPGVGYEQYF	TGTGCCAGCAGCCCCCCCGGAGTTGGCTACGAGCAGTACTTC
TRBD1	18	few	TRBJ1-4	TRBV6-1	CASSEANRGFATNEKLFF	TGTGCCAGCAGTGAAGCGAACAGGGGGTTTGCAACTAATGAAAAACTGTTTTTT
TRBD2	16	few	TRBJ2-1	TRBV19	CASSHTGLADYNEQFF	TGTGCCAGTAGCCACACGGGACTAGCGGACTACAATGAGCAGTTCTTC
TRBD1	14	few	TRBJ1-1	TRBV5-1	CASSLEGGDFEAFF	TGCGCCAGCAGCTTGGAAGGGGGCGATTTTGAAGCTTTCTTT
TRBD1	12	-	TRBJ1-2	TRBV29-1	CSVGDSIYGYTF	TGCAGCGTTGGGGACAGTATCTATGGCTACACCTTC
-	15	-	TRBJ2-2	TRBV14	CASSQDRPNTGELFF	TGTGCCAGCAGCCAAGACAGGCCGAACACCGGGGAGCTGTTTTTT
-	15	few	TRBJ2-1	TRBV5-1	CASSQGDFLRDEQFF	TGCGCCAGCAGCCAAGGGGACTTCCTTCGCGATGAGCAGTTCTTC
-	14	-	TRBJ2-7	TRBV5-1	CASRRLAGVDEQYF	TGCGCCAGCAGGCGCCTAGCAGGGGTAGACGAGCAGTACTTC
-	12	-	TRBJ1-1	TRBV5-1	CASSRVPTEAFF	TGCGCCAGCAGTCGCGTCCCCACTGAAGCTTTCTTT
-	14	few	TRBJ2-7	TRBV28	CASSLRGGTYEQYF	TGTGCCAGCAGTTTACGGGGCGGGACCTACGAGCAGTACTTC